Listed below are T cell receptor beta chains from one sample, sequenced in a study of metastatic and nonmetastatic thyroid tumors. TCRdb reprocessed the PCR reads using MiXCR. The sample gives around 30,000 clones, about a fifth of which show up once; less than 4% is in the top ten. Material: tumor tissue. The receptors were sampled from a male donor with papillary thyroid cancer or a benign thyroid nodule (not recorded which). Some clones in this sample may be carry-over from other donors' samples. CDR3s include the opening cysteine and the closing phenylalanine or tryptophan.

v_call: TRBV14; cdr3_aa: CASSQLGTSGKETQYF
v_call: TRBV9; cdr3_aa: CASSTQITDTQYF
v_call: TRBV12-3/TRBV12-4; cdr3_aa: CASSLGTGDNSPLHF
v_call: TRBV18; cdr3_aa: CASSPQTPGANVLTF
v_call: TRBV20-1; cdr3_aa: CSARGDSNQPQHF
v_call: TRBV5-1; cdr3_aa: CASTRGQAYGYTF
v_call: TRBV30; cdr3_aa: CAWSSSWGTDTQYF
v_call: TRBV9; cdr3_aa: CASIPVAGETQYF
v_call: TRBV2; cdr3_aa: CASSGQTSSIQYF
v_call: TRBV30; cdr3_aa: CAWRTLEGFYGYTF
v_call: TRBV7-2; cdr3_aa: CASSASGRNSNEQFF
v_call: TRBV12-3/TRBV12-4; cdr3_aa: CASSFKTTNEQFF
v_call: TRBV6-2/TRBV6-3; cdr3_aa: CASSSTENQPQHF
v_call: TRBV20-1; cdr3_aa: CSARDAHEHSSYNSPLHF
v_call: TRBV5-1; cdr3_aa: CASSGAGYGYTF
v_call: TRBV6-5; cdr3_aa: CASSYYPGYEQYF
v_call: TRBV20-1; cdr3_aa: CSASLLTPGGYGYTF
v_call: TRBV11-1; cdr3_aa: CASSVDRGHEQYF
v_call: TRBV3-1; cdr3_aa: CASSQDGYEQYF
v_call: TRBV11-2; cdr3_aa: CASSSPGQGANYGYTF
v_call: TRBV4-1; cdr3_aa: CASSQDLPRGPYEQYF
v_call: TRBV14; cdr3_aa: CASSQDRDTEAFF
v_call: TRBV28; cdr3_aa: CASSRTRGRLVEQFF
v_call: TRBV20-1; cdr3_aa: CSVPRSGSGNTGELFF
v_call: TRBV4-2; cdr3_aa: CASSQDDGQREKLFF
v_call: TRBV30; cdr3_aa: CAWSLDYTGNTIYF
v_call: TRBV20-1; cdr3_aa: CSARVPGSPERVYEQYF
v_call: TRBV19; cdr3_aa: CASSIGSQRQFF
v_call: TRBV20-1; cdr3_aa: CSASAPSGRGVHEQYF
v_call: TRBV27; cdr3_aa: CASSNGRTGEQYF
v_call: TRBV7-3; cdr3_aa: CASSLGPGLATTDTQYF
v_call: TRBV27; cdr3_aa: CASSLGLYQPQHF
v_call: TRBV6-2/TRBV6-3; cdr3_aa: CASSQTVTEAFF
v_call: TRBV11-2; cdr3_aa: CASSILAGGPLTGELFF
v_call: TRBV11-2; cdr3_aa: CASTSVGGRGSGELFF
v_call: TRBV9; cdr3_aa: CASSPRQGISGELFF
v_call: TRBV3-1; cdr3_aa: CASSPPPASGRLTDTQYF
v_call: TRBV6-2/TRBV6-3; cdr3_aa: CASSYLQGQDEQYF
v_call: TRBV30; cdr3_aa: CACIRDSESKAFF
v_call: TRBV6-2/TRBV6-3; cdr3_aa: CASSYRVKGEQFF
v_call: TRBV20-1; cdr3_aa: CSARGLPGLAGGPQETQYF
v_call: TRBV30; cdr3_aa: CAWSVSGPGAEQFF
v_call: TRBV20-1; cdr3_aa: CSASPSGGVAVEQYF
v_call: TRBV7-9; cdr3_aa: CASSSDRASTEAFF
v_call: TRBV28; cdr3_aa: CASKLRGGAAFF